This is a list of T cell receptor beta chains from one sample in a study of blood T cell repertoires in COVID-19. Clones were read by immunoSEQ multiplex PCR, and TCRdb kept only the in-frame ones, dropping some. The sample holds about 270,000 clones, approximately 90% seen once. Source material: PBMCs or T cells enriched from blood (not recorded which). These TCRs come from a man in his forties or fifties who had been exposed to COVID-19. The CDR3 runs from the conserved cysteine through the conserved F or W. A D gene is named only where the DNA matches it firmly. Only some rows state a clone size, as once, few, many or a class for expanded clones.

size: once; D: .; V: TRBV5-6; J: TRBJ2-3; CDR3: CASSLKGADTQYF; DNA: TGTGCCAGCAGCTTGAAGGGGGCAGATACGCAGTATTTT
size: .; D: TRBD1; V: TRBV15; J: TRBJ2-5; CDR3: CATSRKTGVETQYF; DNA: TGTGCCACCAGCAGAAAAACAGGGGTGGAGACCCAGTACTTC
size: .; D: TRBD1; V: TRBV28; J: TRBJ1-5; CDR3: CASSPLLTGRSNQPQHF; DNA: TGTGCCAGCAGTCCCCTCCTGACAGGGAGGAGCAATCAGCCCCAGCATTTT
size: .; D: TRBD2; V: TRBV19; J: TRBJ2-1; CDR3: CASSSSTSGSSYNEQFF; DNA: TGTGCCAGTAGTTCTTCGACTAGCGGGAGCTCCTACAATGAGCAGTTCTTC
size: once; D: .; V: TRBV7-8; J: TRBJ1-1; CDR3: CASSFGRGNTEAFF; DNA: TGTGCCAGCAGCTTCGGCAGGGGGAACACTGAAGCTTTCTTT
size: .; D: .; V: TRBV19; J: TRBJ1-5; CDR3: CASKAQGNQPQHF; DNA: TGTGCCAGTAAGGCCCAGGGCAATCAGCCCCAGCATTTT
size: .; D: TRBD2; V: TRBV27; J: TRBJ2-1; CDR3: CASSWDSGSEQFF; DNA: TGTGCCAGCAGTTGGGATAGCGGGAGTGAGCAGTTCTTC
size: .; D: .; V: TRBV9; J: TRBJ2-1; CDR3: CASSVEGGVYNEQFF; DNA: TGTGCCAGCAGCGTAGAAGGGGGAGTCTACAATGAGCAGTTCTTC
size: .; D: TRBD1; V: TRBV28; J: TRBJ2-4; CDR3: CASESTGYIQYF; DNA: TGTGCCAGTGAGTCGACAGGGTACATTCAGTACTTC
size: .; D: TRBD2; V: TRBV9; J: TRBJ2-2; CDR3: CASSPQGWTSGRVGTGELFF; DNA: TGTGCCAGCAGCCCCCAGGGTTGGACTAGCGGGAGGGTTGGCACCGGGGAGCTGTTTTTT
size: .; D: .; V: TRBV28; J: TRBJ1-5; CDR3: CASSPTLGAGQPQHF; DNA: TGTGCCAGCAGTCCTACCCTTGGGGCTGGGCAGCCCCAGCATTTT
size: .; D: .; V: TRBV2; J: TRBJ1-5; CDR3: CASSEGHQPNQPQHF; DNA: TGTGCCAGCAGTGAAGGGCATCAACCTAATCAGCCCCAGCATTTT
size: .; D: .; V: TRBV2; J: TRBJ1-4; CDR3: CASSELRLNEKLFF; DNA: TGTGCCAGCAGTGAGCTCAGATTAAATGAAAAACTGTTTTTT
size: .; D: .; V: TRBV3-1/TRBV3-2; J: TRBJ2-7; CDR3: CASSQATGRNYEQYF; DNA: TGTGCCAGCAGCCAAGCCACAGGAAGAAACTACGAGCAGTACTTC
size: .; D: TRBD1; V: TRBV2; J: TRBJ1-2; CDR3: CASTGTGPTYGYTF; DNA: TGTGCCAGCACCGGGACAGGACCCACTTATGGCTACACCTTC
size: .; D: TRBD1; V: TRBV9; J: TRBJ1-6; CDR3: CASSVEGQGANSPLHF; DNA: TGTGCCAGCAGCGTAGAGGGACAGGGGGCTAATTCACCCCTCCACTTT
size: .; D: .; V: TRBV28; J: TRBJ1-1; CDR3: CASTEPGFQAFF; DNA: TGTGCCAGCACCGAACCGGGATTCCAAGCTTTCTTT
size: .; D: TRBD1; V: TRBV27; J: TRBJ2-2; CDR3: CASSLSGTGGYVTGELFF; DNA: TGTGCCAGCAGTTTATCCGGGACAGGGGGCTACGTTACCGGGGAGCTGTTTTTT
size: .; D: .; V: TRBV19; J: TRBJ1-2; CDR3: CASNPQFGGTSGYTF; DNA: TGTGCCAGTAACCCCCAGTTTGGGGGGACTTCGGGCTACACCTTC
size: .; D: .; V: TRBV6-5; J: TRBJ1-2; CDR3: CASSSQTLYGYTF; DNA: TGTGCCAGCAGTTCTCAGACACTCTATGGCTACACCTTC
size: .; D: TRBD1; V: TRBV20-1; J: TRBJ2-2; CDR3: CSASGGGELFF; DNA: TGCAGTGCTTCAGGGGGAGGGGAGCTGTTTTTT
size: .; D: .; V: TRBV12-3/TRBV12-4; J: TRBJ1-1; CDR3: CASRYGVNTEAFF; DNA: TGTGCCAGCAGATACGGAGTGAACACTGAAGCTTTCTTT
size: .; D: TRBD1; V: TRBV24-1; J: TRBJ1-5; CDR3: CATSDSTGFSNQPQHF; DNA: TGTGCCACCAGTGACTCGACAGGGTTTAGCAATCAGCCCCAGCATTTT
size: .; D: .; V: TRBV25-1; J: TRBJ2-5; CDR3: CASSGGQPQYF; DNA: TGTGCCAGCAGTGGTGGACAGCCGCAGTACTTC
size: .; D: .; V: TRBV19; J: TRBJ1-4; CDR3: CASTQSEKLFF; DNA: TGTGCCAGTACTCAGTCTGAAAAACTGTTTTTT
size: .; D: .; V: TRBV5-1; J: TRBJ1-5; CDR3: CASSFESNQPQHF; DNA: TGCGCCAGCAGCTTCGAGAGCAATCAGCCCCAGCATTTT
size: once; D: TRBD2; V: TRBV7-3; J: TRBJ2-7; CDR3: CASSQNLGTSGRYEQYF; DNA: TGTGCCAGCAGCCAAAACTTAGGGACTAGCGGGAGATACGAGCAGTACTTC
size: .; D: TRBD1; V: TRBV5-1; J: TRBJ1-4; CDR3: CASSEGQGNEKLFF; DNA: TGCGCCAGCAGCGAGGGACAGGGAAATGAAAAACTGTTTTTT
size: .; D: .; V: TRBV19; J: TRBJ2-7; CDR3: CASSIMTDTYEQYF; DNA: TGTGCCAGTAGTATAATGACAGATACGTACGAGCAGTACTTC
size: once; D: .; V: TRBV4-3; J: TRBJ2-1; CDR3: CASSPTSTSYNEQFF; DNA: TGCGCCAGCAGCCCAACTAGCACCTCCTACAATGAGCAGTTCTTC
size: .; D: TRBD2; V: TRBV20-1; J: TRBJ2-7; CDR3: CSASSSGSNHEQYF; DNA: TGCAGTGCTAGTTCTAGCGGGAGTAACCACGAGCAGTACTTC
size: .; D: .; V: TRBV11-2; J: TRBJ2-7; CDR3: CASSLNRAYEQYF; DNA: TGTGCCAGCAGCTTAAACAGGGCCTACGAGCAGTACTTC
size: once; D: .; V: TRBV25-1; J: TRBJ2-5; CDR3: CASDGAAQETQYF; DNA: TGTGCCAGTGATGGGGCAGCCCAAGAGACCCAGTACTTC
size: .; D: .; V: TRBV5-6; J: TRBJ1-3; CDR3: CASSLSSASGNTIYF; DNA: TGTGCCAGCAGCTTAAGTAGTGCCTCTGGAAACACCATATATTTT
size: .; D: .; V: TRBV6-2/TRBV6-3; J: TRBJ1-1; CDR3: CATNPGKYNTEAFF; DNA: TGTGCCACCAACCCCGGGAAGTACAACACTGAAGCTTTCTTT
size: .; D: .; V: TRBV7-2; J: TRBJ2-1; CDR3: CASSYTGYNEQFF; DNA: TGTGCCAGCAGCTACACAGGTTACAATGAGCAGTTCTTC
size: .; D: .; V: TRBV5-6; J: TRBJ2-7; CDR3: CASNSFSSYEQYF; DNA: TGTGCCAGTAACAGTTTTAGCTCCTACGAGCAGTACTTC
size: .; D: TRBD1; V: TRBV9; J: TRBJ2-2; CDR3: CASSAGTGGAVTGELFF; DNA: TGTGCCAGCAGCGCCGGGACAGGGGGCGCGGTCACCGGGGAGCTGTTTTTT
size: .; D: TRBD2; V: TRBV5-1; J: TRBJ2-7; CDR3: CASSLAATGGPQYF; DNA: TGCGCCAGCAGCTTGGCCGCGACGGGAGGGCCCCAGTACTTC
size: .; D: TRBD2; V: TRBV18; J: TRBJ2-2; CDR3: CASSFSGTNTGELFF; DNA: TGTGCCAGCTCATTTAGCGGGACGAACACCGGGGAGCTGTTTTTT
size: .; D: TRBD2; V: TRBV6-5; J: TRBJ2-1; CDR3: CASRPPGLVNEQFF; DNA: TGTGCCAGCAGACCTCCAGGACTAGTCAATGAGCAGTTCTTC
size: .; D: .; V: TRBV12-3/TRBV12-4; J: TRBJ2-2; CDR3: CASVQDTGELFF; DNA: TGTGCCAGCGTACAGGACACCGGGGAGCTGTTTTTT
size: .; D: .; V: TRBV3-1/TRBV3-2; J: TRBJ2-5; CDR3: CASKQYQETQYF; DNA: TGTGCCAGCAAACAATACCAAGAGACCCAGTACTTC